The sample holds a few counts of the clone carrying this TCR beta chain. Its antigen is unknown. The selected patients with pancreatic ductal adenocarcinoma had surgery but no neoadjuvant therapy. Only in-frame clones appear in the TCRdb table, and some are missing; sequencing was by immunoSEQ multiplex PCR. The table lists 100,000 or so clones, 90% to 95% of them singletons, with less than 4% in the top ten. CDR1 MNHNS and CDR2 SASEGT come from the germline V gene. The CDR3 consists of 15 residues. The V gene end was trimmed by 7 bases and the J gene end by 3 bases; junction bases not matched to a gene: 6. The sample originates from a study of T cells in pancreatic ductal adenocarcinoma. Findings of the study overall: Mean clonality was roughly 0.11 in tumors and roughly 0.068 in blood, not significantly different. The resected cohort was biased toward the minority with early-stage disease. Blood had more productive templates and about 7.9-fold more unique clonotypes than tumor.

Sequencing input: PBMCs. The clonotype originates from a human donor with pancreatic ductal adenocarcinoma. The rearrangement joins TRBV6-1 to TRBJ1-1; TRBD1 aligns across 12 bases. CDR3 nucleotides: TGTGCCAGCACCAAGGGACAGGGGGCGGACACTGAAGCTTTCTTT. This gives the protein CASTKGQGADTEAFF.